The rows below give T cell receptor beta chains drawn from one sample of a study of shared T cell receptors in the human thymus. Clones were read by immunoSEQ multiplex PCR, and TCRdb kept only the in-frame ones, dropping some. The top ten hold 0.008% to 0.011% of the sample, which has roughly 660,000 clones, roughly 90% seen once. The sample was also linked to a second study, of human thymus T cells.

The sample comprised thymocytes. The receptors derive from a boy under two years old with a congenital heart defect. The CDR3 runs from the conserved cysteine through the conserved F or W. The D gene is left open where the match is weak. A clone size is listed for some rows: how often the clone was seen (once, few, many), or a class if it is expanded.

clone size,J gene,D gene,V gene,CDR3 DNA,CDR3 protein
-,TRBJ1-2,TRBD1,TRBV5-1,TGCGCCAGCAGCTTGGGATTCGACAGGGGAAGGTATGGCTACACCTTC,CASSLGFDRGRYGYTF
-,TRBJ2-7,-,TRBV4-2,TGTGCCAGCACCACTACCGAGGACAGTTTTTTACAAGGGGAGCAGTACTTC,CASTTTEDSFLQGEQYF
-,TRBJ1-2,-,TRBV21-1,TGTGCCAGCAGCATGAGGGGGCGCGACTATGGCTACACCTTC,CASSMRGRDYGYTF
-,TRBJ2-3,TRBD2,TRBV7-9,TGTGCCAGCAGCTCCCGAGCGGGAGTGAGAACAGATACGCAGTATTTT,CASSSRAGVRTDTQYF
-,TRBJ2-1,TRBD2,TRBV4-1,TGCGCCAGCACCAGCGGGAGGGCCGCCAATGAGCAGTTCTTC,CASTSGRAANEQFF
-,TRBJ2-3,TRBD2,TRBV27,TGTGCCAGCACCAAAACCCGCCCTGTAGCGGGAGGTTGGGGAGATACGCAGTATTTT,CASTKTRPVAGGWGDTQYF
-,TRBJ2-1,-,TRBV4-3,TGCGCCAGCAGCCAAGATTGGAGGGACGACAATGAGCAGTTCTTC,CASSQDWRDDNEQFF
-,TRBJ2-5,TRBD2,TRBV5-1,TGCGCCAGCAGCGATTGTTCCGGGACTAGCGATACACCCGGGGAGACCCAGTACTTC,CASSDCSGTSDTPGETQYF
once,TRBJ2-7,TRBD2,TRBV7-9,TGTGCCAGCAGCTTAGAGGGACTAGCGGGAGTGGAGCAGTACTTC,CASSLEGLAGVEQYF
few,TRBJ2-4,-,TRBV11-2,TGTGCCAGCAGCAACGGAGACAGGACCCCCTTC,CASSNGDRTPF
-,TRBJ2-2,TRBD1,TRBV4-3,TGCGCCAGCAGCCGGAGACAGGGTTGGACCGGGGAGCTGTTTTTT,CASSRRQGWTGELFF
-,TRBJ2-1,-,TRBV6-1,TGTGCCAGCAGTGGGCGCAGCGGACTATTTAGCTCCTACAATGAGCAGTTCTTC,CASSGRSGLFSSYNEQFF
-,TRBJ2-2,-,TRBV11-1,TGTGCCAGCAGCCCCAGAACTAGCAACGCGAACACCGGGGAGCTGTTTTTT,CASSPRTSNANTGELFF
few,TRBJ2-3,-,TRBV28,TGTGCCAGCAGCGGGGGAAATACGCAGTATTTT,CASSGGNTQYF
few,TRBJ2-3,TRBD2,TRBV18,TGTGCCAGCACACTAGCGGGAGGGGCAGATACGCAGTATTTT,CASTLAGGADTQYF
-,TRBJ2-3,-,TRBV7-2,TGTGCCAGCAGCTTACGTGAGGTTGTGGCGGTCACAGATACGCAGTATTTT,CASSLREVVAVTDTQYF
-,TRBJ1-1,TRBD1,TRBV5-6,TGTGCCAGCAGCTTTTGCCGGGACAGGGAAGTGAACACTGAAGCTTTCTTT,CASSFCRDREVNTEAFF
-,TRBJ2-5,-,TRBV5-1,TGCGCCAGCAGCCCACGAGTCCAAGAGACCCAGTACTTC,CASSPRVQETQYF
-,TRBJ1-2,-,TRBV14,TGTGCCAGCAGCCAAGATCAGAACTATGGCTACACCTTC,CASSQDQNYGYTF
once,TRBJ2-7,TRBD2,TRBV4-1,TGCGCCAGCAGCCCGGGTGCGGGAGGGGGCTACGAGCAGTACTTC,CASSPGAGGGYEQYF
-,TRBJ2-1,-,TRBV5-1,TGCGCCAGCAGCTTGAGCAAGAGCTCCTACAATGAGCAGTTCTTC,CASSLSKSSYNEQFF
-,TRBJ2-5,TRBD2,TRBV27,TGTGCCAGCAGTTCGGGGCTAGCGGGGGCCCCAGAGACCCAGTACTTC,CASSSGLAGAPETQYF
-,TRBJ2-5,TRBD1,TRBV27,TGTGCCAGCAGTCCCACGACAGGGTTAGGGGAGACCCAGTACTTC,CASSPTTGLGETQYF
-,TRBJ2-2,-,TRBV4-2,TGTGCCAGCAGCCAAGAACGGGGAGGGGGAGCTCTGGGCACCGGGGAGCTGTTTTTT,CASSQERGGGALGTGELFF
-,TRBJ2-7,-,TRBV11-3,TGTGCCAGCAGCAGGGGAACAAACTACGAGCAGTACTTC,CASSRGTNYEQYF
once,TRBJ2-7,TRBD1,TRBV4-1,TGCGCCAGCAGCCCCCAAGGGACAGGAGCGTACGAGCAGTACTTC,CASSPQGTGAYEQYF
-,TRBJ2-1,-,TRBV9,TGTGCCAGCAGCGGCCGGGACTCATTCAATGAGCAGTTCTTC,CASSGRDSFNEQFF
-,TRBJ1-4,TRBD1,TRBV9,TGTGCCAGCACAGGGCCGGGGACAGGAGGGGAAAAACTGTTTTTT,CASTGPGTGGEKLFF
-,TRBJ2-5,TRBD1,TRBV6-1,TGTGCCAGCAGTTTACAGGGGGCTGGAGAGACCCAGTACTTC,CASSLQGAGETQYF
-,TRBJ2-7,-,TRBV30,TGTGCCTGGACCGCCGACAGACTCCCCTACGAGCAGTACTTC,CAWTADRLPYEQYF
-,TRBJ2-7,TRBD2,TRBV11-2,TGTGCCAGCAGCTTTTACGCCGGGACTAGCGGGAGGAGCTCCTACGAGCAGTACTTC,CASSFYAGTSGRSSYEQYF
-,TRBJ1-2,TRBD1,TRBV2,TGTGCCTCTAGGGACAGGGGGCCCCCCGGGGGCTACACCTTC,CASRDRGPPGGYTF
-,TRBJ2-3,TRBD1,TRBV27,TGTGCCAGCGTGCACCGGGACAGGGGGACAGCTAGCACAGATACGCAGTATTTT,CASVHRDRGTASTDTQYF
-,TRBJ1-2,-,TRBV6-5,TGTGCCAGCAGCCCAGGACATCTTGGCTACACCTTC,CASSPGHLGYTF
-,TRBJ1-1,TRBD1,TRBV23-1,TGCGCCAGCAGTCCACCCGGGACAGTGGGGGCAGTTGACACTGAAGCTTTCTTT,CASSPPGTVGAVDTEAFF
-,TRBJ2-5,TRBD2,TRBV4-2,TGTGCCAGCAGCCATCCCCTGGGACTAGCGGGAGATTCAGAAGAGACCCAGTACTTC,CASSHPLGLAGDSEETQYF
-,TRBJ2-3,-,TRBV29-1,TGCAGCGCCTGGCCGGGGGTCCACACAGATACGCAGTATTTT,CSAWPGVHTDTQYF